This TCR beta chain was identified in a study of radiotherapy plus CTLA-4 blockade in lung cancer (dated by TCRdb to about 2018). Background on the whole study: Among enrolled patients, 15% to 20% had an objective response and about 30% reached disease control. Paper-wide results and their limitations: TCR clones derived from tumors expanded in peripheral blood after treatment with radiotherapy and ipilimumab. The strongest predictors of response, as reported, were early dynamic changes in blood T cell clones along with a rise in serum interferon-beta after radiation.

This clone was found a few times. The target of this receptor is not known. No base quality values were provided; no much bigger clone lies one nucleotide off. In this study, focal radiation therapy paired with CTLA-4 blockade (ipilimumab) was tested in patients who had chemo-refractory metastatic non-small-cell lung cancer. V ends up 0 bases short and J 5 bases short, with an unmatched junction base count of 6. Counted from cysteine to phenylalanine, this CDR3 has 15 amino acids. CDR3 DNA only is kept here, 45 bases in frame from base 1. From a lookup of the germline V gene (reference sequence), CDR1 and CDR2 are SGHKS and YYEKEE. Receptor libraries were prepared by the immunoSEQ multiplex PCR assay. TCRdb holds this immuneACCESS table with in-frame rearrangements only. Some clones are missing; in checked studies, unresolved V genes explain under half, and the rest has no known cause. Across this sample there are roughly 70,000 clones, with around 86% seen only once. The ten most abundant clones make up 35% to 45% of the sample.

The rearranged segments are TRBV5-5 and TRBJ2-7, and 9 bases in between align with TRBD1. This clonotype was obtained from a human donor with non-small cell lung cancer that progressed on radiotherapy plus ipilimumab. The starting material was peripheral blood, obtained from a patient treated with radiotherapy plus ipilimumab. The CDR3 protein: CASSLGGTGFNEQYF. In nucleotides, the sequence is TGTGCCAGCAGCTTGGGAGGGACAGGGTTCAACGAGCAGTACTTC.